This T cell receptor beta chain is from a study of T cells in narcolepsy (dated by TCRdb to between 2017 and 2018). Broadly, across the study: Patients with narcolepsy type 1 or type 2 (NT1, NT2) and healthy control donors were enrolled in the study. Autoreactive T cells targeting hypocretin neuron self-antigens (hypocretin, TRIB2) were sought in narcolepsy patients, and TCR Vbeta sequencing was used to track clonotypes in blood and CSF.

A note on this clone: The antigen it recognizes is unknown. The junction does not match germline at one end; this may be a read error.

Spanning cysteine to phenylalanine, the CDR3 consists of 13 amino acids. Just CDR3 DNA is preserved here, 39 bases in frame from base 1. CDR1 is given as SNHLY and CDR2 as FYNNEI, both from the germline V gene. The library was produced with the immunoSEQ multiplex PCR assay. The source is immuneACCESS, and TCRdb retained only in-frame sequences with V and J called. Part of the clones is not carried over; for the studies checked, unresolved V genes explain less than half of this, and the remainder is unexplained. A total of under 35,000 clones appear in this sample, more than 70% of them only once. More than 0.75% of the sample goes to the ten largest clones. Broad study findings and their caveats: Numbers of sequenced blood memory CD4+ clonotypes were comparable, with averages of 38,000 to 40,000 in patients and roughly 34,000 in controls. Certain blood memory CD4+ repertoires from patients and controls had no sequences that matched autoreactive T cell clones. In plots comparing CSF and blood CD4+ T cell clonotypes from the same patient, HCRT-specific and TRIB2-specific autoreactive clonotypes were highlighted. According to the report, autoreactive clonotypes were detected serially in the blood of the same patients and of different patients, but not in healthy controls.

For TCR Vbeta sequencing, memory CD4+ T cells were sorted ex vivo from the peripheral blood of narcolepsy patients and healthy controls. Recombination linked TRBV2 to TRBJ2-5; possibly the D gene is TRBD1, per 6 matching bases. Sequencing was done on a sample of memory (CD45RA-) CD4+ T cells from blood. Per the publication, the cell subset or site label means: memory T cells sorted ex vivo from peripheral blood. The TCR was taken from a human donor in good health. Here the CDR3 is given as CASARDKRETRYF. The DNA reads TGTGCCAGTGCGAGGGACAAAAGAGAGACCCGGTACTTC.